Below are 15 T cell receptor beta chains sequenced from a single sample in a study of T cells in Graves' hyperthyroidism and ophthalmopathy. Researchers amplified the TCR beta CDR3 regions from RNA transcripts. The HTBI primer set was used in a first-round RT-PCR of the TCR CDR3. One entry per CDR3 protein, called by TCRdb with MiXCR from the multiplex PCR reads. The table records roughly 700,000 distinct CDR3 sequences, roughly a sixth of them present only once. The specimen was blood. The source is a man aged 45 to 65 with Graves' hyperthyroidism.

This clonotype was recorded a few times. This chain links TRBV28 with TRBJ1-2; possibly TRBD1 for D (6 bases). Looked up from germline, CDR1 is MDHEN and CDR2 is SYDVKM. The germline V and J ends were trimmed by 5 bases and 4 bases, with 11 bases remaining between them. The CDR3 covers 13 residues. CDR3 sequence (DNA): TGTGCCAGCAGTATGGGACACCTCTATGGCTACACCTTC. It specifies CASSMGHLYGYTF.

This clonotype has ten or more counts. The V call is TRBV28, the J call TRBJ1-1, with 9 positions matching TRBD1. There are 16 residues in the CDR3. The germline V gene encodes CDR1 MDHEN and CDR2 SYDVKM. V lost 3 bases and J lost 3; bases outside the gene matches: 8. The CDR3 reads CASSFGRQGDHTEAFF. CDR3 nucleotides: TGTGCCAGCAGTTTCGGACGACAGGGGGATCACACTGAAGCTTTCTTT.

This clonotype was seen repeatedly, ten times or more. This chain links TRBV6-2 or TRBV6-3 with TRBJ2-7, with a weak D call TRBD1 (5 bases). The CDR3 runs 16 residues. Germline V gene sequence: CDR1 MNHEY, CDR2 SVGEGT. V lost 2 bases and J lost 3, with 17 bases in between. The CDR3, as DNA: TGTGCCAGCAGTTACAGTCAGGGCGCCCCGTTCTACGAGCAGTACTTC. Its protein product is CASSYSQGAPFYEQYF.

The chain has TRBV10-1 and TRBJ2-2; D may be TRBD1 (5 bases). The CDR3 is 14 amino acids. The germline V and J ends were trimmed by 6 bases and 7 bases, with 15 bases remaining between them. Looked up from germline, CDR1 is WNHNN and CDR2 is SYGVQD (reference sequence). The CDR3 DNA reads as TGCGCCAGCAGATACCGCCAGGGAATCGGGGAGCTGTTTTTT. Amino acid sequence: CASRYRQGIGELFF.

This clonotype has a count of ten or more. The chain carries TRBV6-1 and TRBJ1-1; unclear D gene. Germline-derived CDR1 and CDR2 are MNHNS and SASEGT. CDR3 length equals 14 residues. The V end was cut by 8 bases, the J end by 3 bases, with 16 bases between. The DNA of the CDR3 is TGTGCCAGCTCAAAAGGACGAGCCGACACTGAAGCTTTCTTT. Amino acids: CASSKGRADTEAFF.

This clonotype has only a few counts. CDR3 coding DNA: TGCAGCGGCCGACAGAATACAAACACCGGGGAGCTGTTTTTT. This sequence encodes CSGRQNTNTGELFF. V gene TRBV29-1 combines with J gene TRBJ2-2; maybe TRBD1 (5 bases). From germline, CDR1 is SQVTM and CDR2 ANQGSEA. Trimming removed 7 bases from V and 2 bases from J, with 14 bases in between. The CDR3 is 14 residues long.

Here the CDR3 DNA reads TGTGCCAGCAATCCAACCGGGACAGGGGTCAATCAGCCCCAGCATTTT. Protein: CASNPTGTGVNQPQHF. This chain links TRBV28 with TRBJ1-5, with 10 positions matching TRBD1. V gave up 7 bases and J gave up 3 bases; unmatched junction bases: 9. CDR1 is MDHEN and CDR2 is SYDVKM in the germline V gene. CDR3 size: 16 residues.

This clonotype was counted at least ten times. The chain is built from TRBV12-3 or TRBV12-4 and TRBJ2-3; D might be TRBD2 (6 bases). The CDR3 is 15 residues long. Trimming shortened V by 6 bases and J by 4 bases, and 17 bases separated the two germline ends. The CDR3 DNA reads as TGTGCCAGCAGAAGCCGGGACTTTCTCTCAGATACGCAGTATTTT. This sequence encodes CASRSRDFLSDTQYF.

The sample holds a few counts of this clonotype. The chain recombines TRBV20-1 with TRBJ2-1; 9 positions agree with TRBD2. The germline gives CDR1 DFQATT, CDR2 SNEGSKA (reference sequence). With 6 bases clipped from V and 1 base from J, the junction kept 10 bases outside the gene matches. This CDR3 comprises 16 residues. The DNA of the CDR3 is TGCAGTGCCCGGAGTGCTAGCGGGATTTCCTACAATGAGCAGTTCTTC. It encodes CSARSASGISYNEQFF.

Ten or more counts support this clonotype. The chain's CDR3 is CASSAGGYNEQFF. CDR3 DNA: TGTGCCAGTAGCGCAGGGGGATACAATGAGCAGTTCTTC. This chain joins TRBV19 and TRBJ2-1; 7 nucleotides match TRBD1. The CDR3 is 13 amino acids. Germline V CDR1 and CDR2: LNHDA, SQIVND (reference sequence). V lost 6 bases and J lost 4; bases outside the gene matches: 3.

The table lists this clonotype with a few counts. This chain links TRBV28 with TRBJ2-7; TRBD1 aligns across 9 bases. After removal of 3 bases from V and 3 bases from J, the junction contained 6 bases not matched to a gene. The CDR3 is made up of 15 amino acids. The germline gives CDR1 MDHEN, CDR2 SYDVKM. The DNA of the CDR3 is TGTGCCAGCAGTTTCGCCGGGACAGGGAACTACGAGCAGTACTTC. Translation: CASSFAGTGNYEQYF.

Only a few counts were recorded for this clonotype. The chain recombines TRBV5-1 with TRBJ2-3; D is unresolved. The CDR3 totals 13 residues. From germline, CDR1 is SGHRS and CDR2 YFSETQ. V lost 3 bases, J lost 1 base, and 6 bases lay in between. This chain's CDR3 is CASSSPGTDTQYF. The CDR3 bases are TGCGCCAGCAGCTCCCCCGGCACAGATACGCAGTATTTT. The full variable domain, with the rest looked up from reference TRBV5-1 and TRBJ2-3, is KAGVTQTPRYLIKTRGQQVTLSCSPISGHRSVSWYQQTPGQGLQFLFEYFSETQRNKGNFPGRFSGRQFSNSRSEMNVSTLELGDSALYLCASSSPGTDTQYFGPGTRLTVL.

This clonotype was picked up many times. The J gene is TRBJ2-1, the V gene TRBV28; 8 positions match TRBD2. The length of the CDR3 is 16 residues. The junction had 10 bases not matched to a gene; V was cut back by 3 bases and J by 6 bases. Germline values: CDR1 MDHEN, CDR2 SYDVKM. The CDR3 coding sequence is TGTGCCAGCAGTTTGGCTGGAGCGGGAGCGTCCAATGAGCAGTTCTTC. Its translation is CASSLAGAGASNEQFF.

This clonotype was found a few times. The chain uses TRBV6-1 and TRBJ2-1; D might be TRBD1 (6 bases). Trimming left V 7 bases short and J 0 bases short, with 13 bases between. CDR1 MNHNS and CDR2 SASEGT come from the germline V gene. The CDR3 spans 15 residues. The CDR3 sequence is CASTTTGSSYNEQFF. The CDR3 nucleotides read TGTGCCAGCACTACTACAGGGTCCTCCTACAATGAGCAGTTCTTC.

This clonotype has ten or more counts. The chain carries TRBV2 and TRBJ1-1; D gene unclear. Germline V gene lookup returns CDR1 SNHLY and CDR2 FYNNEI. The CDR3 is 14 amino acids. The V end was cut by 1 base, the J end by 0 bases, with 6 bases between. The CDR3 DNA reads as TGTGCCAGCAGTGAAGGTCTCCTGAACACTGAAGCTTTCTTT. Amino acids: CASSEGLLNTEAFF.